The 30 T cell receptor beta chains in this list originate from one sample, sequenced in a study of identical twins. A single record per CDR3 protein comes from TCRdb applying MiXCR to the 5' RACE reads. The sample records approximately 490,000 distinct CDR3 sequences, 20% to 25% being singletons. These data are also associated with another study on yellow fever vaccine responses in identical twins.

Sequencing was done on a sample of CD4+ T cells sorted from blood. The source of these receptors is a woman between 18 and 29 years old in good health.

The chain carries TRBV20-1 and TRBJ2-3, with 7 positions matching TRBD2. Germline V CDR1 and CDR2: DFQATT, SNEGSKA (reference sequence). The CDR3 extends over 16 amino acids. CDR3 protein: CCVIPGGRGYTDTQYF. CDR3 coding DNA: TGCTGCGTTATTCCGGGGGGACGGGGTTACACAGATACGCAGTATTTT.

The chain joins TRBV11-2 to TRBJ1-2; D is perhaps TRBD1 (5 bases). V gave up 5 bases and J gave up 7 bases, with 14 bases separating them. The CDR3 is 13 residues long. Germline lookup yields CDR1 SGHAT and CDR2 FQNNGV. CDR3 sequence (DNA): TGTGCCAGCAGCCCAGCCGGGACGGTTGGCTACACCTTC. It specifies CASSPAGTVGYTF.

This clonotype was counted between two and nine times. This chain links TRBV6-6 with TRBJ1-2; D is ambiguous. The CDR3 is 13 amino acids. Deletions cut 2 bases from V and 7 bases from J, with 11 bases between. CDR1 and CDR2 (germline): MNHNY, SVGAGI (reference sequence). CDR3 amino acids: CASSYEPSGGYTF. CDR3 bases: TGTGCCAGCAGTTACGAACCATCCGGTGGCTACACCTTC.

This chain joins TRBV4-1 and TRBJ2-5, with 9 positions matching TRBD1. After removal of 4 bases from V and 3 bases from J, the junction contained 6 bases not matched to a gene. CDR1 is MGHRA and CDR2 is YSYEKL in the germline V gene. The CDR3 sequence is 15 residues long. This chain's CDR3 is CASSLLGQGKETQYF. The CDR3 coding sequence is TGCGCCAGCAGCCTCTTGGGACAGGGTAAAGAGACCCAGTACTTC.

V gene TRBV7-2 combines with J gene TRBJ1-1; TRBD1 matches 8 bases. Germline CDR1 is SGHTA and CDR2 is FQGNSA. V lost 5 bases and J lost 2; bases outside the gene matches: 4. The CDR3 consists of 14 residues. The CDR3 DNA reads TGTGCCAGCAGCCAGGGGGCAACCAACACTGAAGCTTTCTTT. Translating it yields CASSQGATNTEAFF. Looking up the rest from reference TRBV7-2 and TRBJ1-1 gives the full variable domain: GAGVSQSPSNKVTEKGKDVELRCDPISGHTALYWYRQSLGQGLEFLIYFQGNSAPDKSGLPSDRFSAERTGGSVSTLTIQRTQQEDSAVYLCASSQGATNTEAFFGQGTRLTVV.

The J gene is TRBJ2-1, the V gene TRBV13, with 12 bases aligning to TRBD2. Germline V lookup: CDR1 PRHDT, CDR2 FYEKMQ (reference sequence). V shed 6 bases, J shed 0 bases, and the junction held 18 bases outside the gene matches. This CDR3 region has 21 residues. CDR3 nucleotide sequence: TGTGCCAGCAGTCGCCCGGGTCGGCCTAGCGGGAGGGCTAGCTCCTACAATGAGCAGTTCTTC. Encoded protein: CASSRPGRPSGRASSYNEQFF. Looking up the rest from reference TRBV13 and TRBJ2-1 gives the full variable domain: AAGVIQSPRHLIKEKRETATLKCYPIPRHDTVYWYQQGPGQDPQFLISFYEKMQSDKGSIPDRFSAQQFSDYHSELNMSSLELGDSALYFCASSRPGRPSGRASSYNEQFFGPGTRLTVL.

Here the CDR3 reads CASSSGGGSQDNEQFF. The DNA of the CDR3 is TGTGCCAGCAGCTCTGGGGGCGGGAGTCAGGACAATGAGCAGTTCTTC. The gene calls are TRBV5-6 and TRBJ2-1; a possible D gene is TRBD2 (7 bases). There are 16 residues in the CDR3. Germline V gives CDR1 SGHDT, CDR2 YYEEEE. Trimming took off 3 bases at V and 5 bases at J, with 18 bases between the two ends.

This clonotype was observed a few times. The chain carries TRBV18 and TRBJ1-2; 9 bases are shared with TRBD1. The germline V gene has CDR1 KGHSH and CDR2 LQKENI. Trimming cost V 3 bases and J 2 bases; bases outside gene matches: 7. The CDR3 has 16 amino acids. The CDR3 DNA follows: TGTGCCAGCTCACCCGTCCCGGGACAGGGAAACTATGGCTACACCTTC. Translating it yields CASSPVPGQGNYGYTF.

The genes are TRBV5-1 and TRBJ2-2; D is unclear. The germline V gene has CDR1 SGHRS and CDR2 YFSETQ. V shed 5 bases and J shed 3 bases, with 14 bases lying between them. The CDR3 is made up of 15 amino acids. The CDR3 nucleotides read TGCGCCAGCAGAGGTCCGGGCGGCGACACCGGGGAGCTGTTTTTT. It encodes CASRGPGGDTGELFF. The whole variable domain, filled in from reference TRBV5-1 and TRBJ2-2, reads KAGVTQTPRYLIKTRGQQVTLSCSPISGHRSVSWYQQTPGQGLQFLFEYFSETQRNKGNFPGRFSGRQFSNSRSEMNVSTLELGDSALYLCASRGPGGDTGELFFGEGSRLTVL.

This clonotype came up a few times. This chain links TRBV20-1 with TRBJ2-3, with 12 bases identical to TRBD2. The CDR3 contains 15 residues. The V and J ends lost 4 bases and 4 bases, in that order; junction bases with no gene match: 6. From germline, CDR1 is DFQATT and CDR2 SNEGSKA (reference sequence). The CDR3 sequence: CSAIWTSGNPDTQYF. The CDR3 DNA reads TGCAGTGCTATCTGGACTAGCGGGAATCCAGATACGCAGTATTTT.

The V gene is TRBV12-3 or TRBV12-4, the J gene TRBJ2-7; D perhaps matches TRBD2 (5 bases). Between the trimmed V and J ends, which lost 5 bases and 3 bases, there was a span of 23 bases. The length of the CDR3 is 17 residues. The CDR3 loop reads CASSPRTETTGNYEQYF. The CDR3 nucleotides read TGTGCCAGCAGTCCGCGGACGGAAACGACCGGGAACTACGAGCAGTACTTC.

The chain has TRBV7-8 and TRBJ1-1, with D unresolved. V shed 7 bases and J shed 1 base, with 7 bases lying between them. The CDR3 is 12 amino acids. Germline loops: CDR1 SGHVS, CDR2 FQNEAQ. CDR3 amino acids: CASTAGNTEAFF. DNA of the CDR3: TGTGCCAGCACCGCGGGGAACACTGAAGCTTTCTTT.

V usage is TRBV10-1 and J usage is TRBJ2-5; 8 bases fit TRBD1. Losses at the gene ends were 7 bases for V and 3 bases for J; bases not matched to a gene: 19. This CDR3 contains 18 residues. The germline V gene has CDR1 WNHNN and CDR2 SYGVQD (reference sequence). The CDR3 DNA sequence: TGCGCCAGCACTACGGACAGGGACCATACACTAAAAGAAGAGACCCAGTACTTC. Its protein is CASTTDRDHTLKEETQYF.

The chain joins TRBV12-3 or TRBV12-4 to TRBJ2-5; 10 bases are shared with TRBD1. The CDR3 is 14 residues long. V lost 6 bases and J lost 5; bases outside the gene matches: 6. This chain's CDR3 is CASRWTGGSETQYF. The CDR3 DNA sequence: TGTGCCAGCAGATGGACAGGGGGAAGTGAGACCCAGTACTTC.

CDR3 sequence: CASTSARGGANVLTF. The CDR3 coding sequence is TGTGCCAGCACCTCTGCGCGCGGAGGGGCCAACGTCCTGACTTTC. The chain uses TRBV12-3 or TRBV12-4 and TRBJ2-6, with D uncertain. The V and J ends lost 7 bases and 4 bases respectively, with 14 bases between them. The CDR3 has 15 residues.

The chain couples TRBV5-1 to TRBJ2-5, with D perhaps TRBD1 or TRBD2 (5 bases each). There are 15 residues in the CDR3. CDR1 and CDR2 (germline): SGHRS, YFSETQ. Trimming removed 2 bases at V and 1 base at J, with 12 bases between. CDR3 protein: CASSLTGTIQETQYF. CDR3 bases: TGCGCCAGCAGCTTAACCGGGACCATCCAAGAGACCCAGTACTTC.

CDR3 region: CASSRDPTGLNTEAFF. CDR3 coding DNA: TGTGCCAGCAGCCGGGACCCTACAGGGCTGAACACTGAAGCTTTCTTT. The chain combines TRBV6-1 with TRBJ1-1; D might be TRBD1 (6 bases). V dropped 6 bases and J dropped 0 bases, with 17 bases sitting between them. CDR1 and CDR2 (germline): MNHNS, SASEGT. CDR3 length: 16 amino acids.

This sequence joins TRBV7-8 and TRBJ2-3, with 8 bases identical to TRBD1. This CDR3 comprises 15 residues. Germline lookup yields CDR1 SGHVS and CDR2 FQNEAQ. V shed 4 bases and J 2 bases; nucleotides not matched to a gene: 5. The DNA for the CDR3 is TGTGCCAGCAGCTGGTTGACAGGGGACACAGATACGCAGTATTTT. Protein sequence: CASSWLTGDTDTQYF.

This clonotype was picked up a small number of times. The chain uses TRBV5-1 and TRBJ1-2; 8 bases are a match to TRBD1. The CDR3 consists of 17 residues. Looked up from germline, CDR1 is SGHRS and CDR2 is YFSETQ. The ends lost 2 bases at V and 4 bases at J; junction bases unmatched: 13. The CDR3 is CASSLQGTGQGAYGYTF. The CDR3 bases are TGCGCCAGCAGCTTACAGGGGACAGGACAGGGAGCCTATGGCTACACCTTC.

The chain recombines TRBV5-1 with TRBJ1-4, with D possibly being TRBD1 (5 bases). Germline CDR1 and CDR2: SGHRS and YFSETQ. The CDR3 length is 16 residues. V was cut by 4 bases and J by 11 bases, with 24 bases left in between. DNA of the CDR3: TGCGCCAGCAGCCTTCGGACGGGTTCGGGACTGGGTAAACTGTTTTTT. It codes for CASSLRTGSGLGKLFF.

A note on this clonotype: An end of the junction does not agree with germline; a read error may underlie this. The chain combines TRBV28 with TRBJ1-2; 8 nucleotides align to TRBD1. CDR1 is MDHEN and CDR2 is SYDVKM in the germline V gene. The CDR3 totals 13 residues. CDR3 loop: CDSSFRGRYGYTF. Written as DNA, the CDR3 is TGTGACAGCAGTTTCAGGGGGCGATATGGCTACACCTTC.

The CDR3 sequence: CASRRDQGNEQFF. In DNA, the CDR3 is TGTGCCAGCAGACGGGACCAGGGCAACGAGCAGTTCTTC. The rearrangement uses TRBV2 and TRBJ2-1; D may match TRBD1 or TRBD2 (5 bases each). Germline V gene lookup returns CDR1 SNHLY and CDR2 FYNNEI. The CDR3 sequence is 13 residues long. With 6 bases removed from V and 10 bases from J, the gap between germline ends came to 16 bases.

The rearrangement uses TRBV12-3 or TRBV12-4 and TRBJ1-1, with D unresolved. The CDR3 runs 12 residues. Between the trimmed V and J ends, which lost 3 bases and 8 bases, there was a span of 10 bases. CDR3 sequence: CASSFGTREAFF. The CDR3 DNA reads TGTGCCAGCAGTTTTGGCACAAGAGAAGCTTTCTTT.

This clonotype was seen only once. The J gene is TRBJ2-3, the V gene TRBV4-1; D may be TRBD1 or TRBD2 (5 bases each). The V end lost 6 bases, the J end lost 2 bases, and 15 bases lay between the germline ends. CDR3 length: 15 amino acids. Germline-derived CDR1 and CDR2 are MGHRA and YSYEKL. CDR3 protein: CASSRTPGATDTQYF. The CDR3 coding sequence is TGCGCCAGCAGTCGGACTCCTGGGGCCACAGATACGCAGTATTTT.

The CDR3 DNA follows: TGCGCCAGCAGCCAAGTACAACGGGACAGCTCTGGAAACACCATATATTTT. Translating it yields CASSQVQRDSSGNTIYF. The chain joins TRBV4-1 to TRBJ1-3, with 7 bases lining up with TRBD1. CDR3 size: 17 residues. Losses at the gene ends were 1 base for V and 0 bases for J; bases not matched to a gene: 6. Germline CDR1 MGHRA, CDR2 YSYEKL.

The CDR3 sequence: CASSVEGPTSCGRAEETQYF. The CDR3 region has the DNA TGTGCCAGCAGCGTAGAGGGCCCCACCTCGTGTGGGAGGGCCGAGGAGACCCAGTACTTC. V and J are TRBV9 and TRBJ2-5; 7 bases agree with TRBD2. Trimming took 0 bases from V and 5 from J; bases not matched to a gene: 22. This CDR3 region has 20 residues. Germline loops: CDR1 SGDLS, CDR2 YYNGEE.

The chain links TRBV25-1 to TRBJ2-6, with 15 bases matching TRBD2. Looked up from germline, CDR1 is MGHDK and CDR2 is SYGVNS. The CDR3 spans 19 residues. Unmatched junction bases numbered 8, after V lost 6 bases and J lost 2 bases. The CDR3 nucleotides are TGTGCCAGCAGCGTTGGAGGGACTAGCGGGAGGACTGGGGCCAACGTCCTGACTTTC. Amino acid sequence: CASSVGGTSGRTGANVLTF.

This clonotype was observed a handful of times. The V call is TRBV5-6, the J call TRBJ2-1; no firm D call. The CDR3 spans 13 residues. Per germline, CDR1 SGHDT and CDR2 YYEEEE. Trimming shortened V by 1 base and J by 7 bases, and 9 bases separated the two germline ends. The CDR3 DNA is TGTGCCAGCAGCTTGCAAGGTTGGAATGAGCAGTTCTTC. Encoded protein: CASSLQGWNEQFF.

This clonotype came up a few times. The chain recombines TRBV5-1 with TRBJ2-7; TRBD1 is a possible D gene (6 bases). The germline gives CDR1 SGHRS, CDR2 YFSETQ. This CDR3 region has 15 residues. The germline V and J ends were trimmed by 0 bases and 4 bases, with 14 bases remaining between them. In DNA form, the CDR3 reads TGCGCCAGCAGCTTGGAGGGACACGGACTGTACGAGCAGTACTTC. Amino acids: CASSLEGHGLYEQYF. Full variable domain (outside the CDR3, taken from reference TRBV5-1 and TRBJ2-7): KAGVTQTPRYLIKTRGQQVTLSCSPISGHRSVSWYQQTPGQGLQFLFEYFSETQRNKGNFPGRFSGRQFSNSRSEMNVSTLELGDSALYLCASSLEGHGLYEQYFGPGTRLTVT.

This clonotype was detected a few times. This chain uses TRBV2 with TRBJ2-1; 12 nucleotides line up with TRBD1. This CDR3 contains 17 residues. Trimming took 6 bases from V and 9 from J; bases not matched to a gene: 15. The germline V gene has CDR1 SNHLY and CDR2 FYNNEI. The CDR3 DNA reads as TGTGCCAGCAGAAGGGACAGGGGGCCTTATGAGTTTAGTGAGCAGTTCTTC. Translated: CASRRDRGPYEFSEQFF.